The rows below give T cell receptor beta chains drawn from one sample of a study of T cell responses to AZD1222 COVID-19 vaccine. TCRdb's table, derived via immunoSEQ multiplex PCR, lists solely in-frame clones and lacks some. The data hold about 140,000 clones, with roughly 92% observed a single time. The source material was peripheral blood, sampled 28 days after the second AZD1222 dose. These receptors were obtained from an adult who received the AZD1222 COVID-19 vaccine. The CDR3 runs from the conserved cysteine through the conserved F or W. The D gene is left open where the match is weak. Only some rows state a clone size, as once, few, many or a class for expanded clones.

j_call,v_call,d_call,clone_size,cdr3_aa,cdr3_nt
TRBJ2-7,TRBV4-1,.,.,CASSPREGLYEQYF,TGCGCCAGCAGCCCCCGCGAGGGGCTCTACGAGCAGTACTTC
TRBJ2-5,TRBV29-1,.,.,CSVEDLEGGKGETQYF,TGCAGCGTTGAAGATCTTGAGGGGGGGAAGGGAGAGACCCAGTACTTC
TRBJ2-5,TRBV4-3,.,.,CASSQDRAGETQYF,TGCGCCAGCAGCCAAGATCGAGCCGGAGAGACCCAGTACTTC
TRBJ1-1,TRBV18,.,.,CASSPGTVAFF,TGTGCCAGCTCACCTGGGACGGTGGCTTTCTTT
TRBJ1-2,TRBV18,.,.,CASSPGLGNYGYTF,TGTGCCAGCTCACCAGGGCTGGGGAACTATGGCTACACCTTC
TRBJ2-3,TRBV9,.,.,CASSVDGRADTQYF,TGTGCCAGCAGCGTAGACGGGAGAGCCGATACGCAGTATTTT
TRBJ2-7,TRBV28,TRBD1,few,CASSSLFDRASEQYF,TGTGCCAGCAGTTCCCTATTCGACAGGGCTAGCGAGCAGTACTTC
TRBJ2-1,TRBV19,TRBD1,.,CASSTDRGISYNEQFF,TGTGCCAGTAGTACCGACAGGGGGATTTCCTACAATGAGCAGTTCTTC
TRBJ1-2,TRBV6-6,.,.,CASSYGSRVEGYTF,TGTGCCAGCAGTTACGGAAGCAGGGTGGAGGGCTACACCTTC
TRBJ2-2,TRBV28,.,.,CASSLTQPGELFF,TGTGCCAGCAGTTTGACACAGCCCGGGGAGCTGTTTTTT
TRBJ2-3,TRBV4-3,.,.,CASSPSRRPANTQYF,TGCGCCAGCAGCCCCTCTCGACGACCCGCAAATACGCAGTATTTT
TRBJ2-7,TRBV9,TRBD1,.,CASSSRTGGEQYF,TGTGCCAGCAGCTCAAGGACAGGGGGAGAGCAGTACTTC
TRBJ2-5,TRBV20-1,.,.,CSASTPGGGETQYF,TGCAGTGCTAGTACCCCTGGCGGGGGCGAGACCCAGTACTTC
TRBJ1-2,TRBV5-8,TRBD1,.,CASSLGFGTGGDGYTF,TGTGCCAGCAGCTTGGGTTTTGGGACAGGGGGTGACGGCTACACCTTC
TRBJ1-1,TRBV19,.,.,CASSQQGFMNTEAFF,TGTGCCAGTAGTCAACAGGGATTCATGAACACTGAAGCTTTCTTT
TRBJ2-5,TRBV3-1/TRBV3-2,.,.,CASSYASQSEETQYF,TGTGCCAGCAGCTACGCTAGCCAATCCGAAGAGACCCAGTACTTC
TRBJ2-3,TRBV6-2/TRBV6-3,.,.,CASSYPGRSRTDTQYF,TGTGCCAGCAGTTATCCCGGTAGGTCTCGAACAGATACGCAGTATTTT
TRBJ2-7,TRBV3-1/TRBV3-2,TRBD1,.,CASSQELGQGAGNEQYF,TGTGCCAGCAGCCAAGAGCTGGGACAGGGGGCGGGAAACGAGCAGTACTTC
TRBJ2-7,TRBV28,.,once,CASSFNAAYEQYF,TGTGCCAGCAGTTTTAACGCAGCCTACGAGCAGTACTTC
TRBJ2-2,TRBV5-4,TRBD2,.,CASSFLAGRNTGELFF,TGTGCCAGCAGCTTTCTAGCGGGTAGGAACACCGGGGAGCTGTTTTTT
TRBJ1-3,TRBV19,TRBD1,.,CASSIDQQGLDGNTIYF,TGTGCCAGTAGTATAGATCAACAGGGGTTGGACGGAAACACCATATATTTT
TRBJ2-7,TRBV27,.,.,CASGGFRGSSYEQYF,TGTGCCAGTGGGGGTTTTCGGGGTTCCTCCTACGAGCAGTACTTC
TRBJ1-6,TRBV6-5,.,.,CASSYSNGGSPLHF,TGTGCCAGCAGTTACTCGAACGGAGGCTCACCCCTCCACTTT
TRBJ1-6,TRBV15,.,.,CATSSAPRRSPLHF,TGTGCCACCAGCAGTGCCCCGAGACGTTCACCCCTCCACTTT
TRBJ1-1,TRBV4-3,TRBD1,.,CASSQDQGGNTEAFF,TGCGCCAGCAGCCAAGATCAGGGGGGAAACACTGAAGCTTTCTTT
TRBJ1-2,TRBV5-6,.,.,CASSLARDHAFNYGYTF,TGTGCCAGCAGCTTGGCCCGGGACCACGCCTTTAACTATGGCTACACCTTC
TRBJ1-2,TRBV4-2,TRBD1,.,CASSMGTPGQGTDYGYTF,TGTGCCAGCAGCATGGGAACGCCGGGACAGGGTACGGACTATGGCTACACCTTC
TRBJ1-6,TRBV19,TRBD1,.,CASRHTGASYNSPLHF,TGTGCCAGTAGGCATACAGGGGCCTCGTATAATTCACCCCTCCACTTT
TRBJ1-2,TRBV4-2,TRBD1,.,CASSQGGTALNYGYTF,TGTGCCAGCAGCCAAGGGGGGACAGCTCTTAACTATGGCTACACCTTC
TRBJ2-7,TRBV5-1,TRBD2,.,CASSLAAGGMNEQYF,TGCGCCAGCAGCTTGGCCGCGGGGGGCATGAACGAGCAGTACTTC
TRBJ1-4,TRBV30,TRBD1,.,CAWSKLQGAREKLFF,TGTGCCTGGTCAAAACTACAGGGGGCGCGGGAAAAACTGTTTTTT
TRBJ2-3,TRBV19,TRBD2,.,CASSYRGLALDTQYF,TGTGCCAGTAGTTACCGGGGACTAGCTTTAGATACGCAGTATTTT
TRBJ1-2,TRBV2,TRBD1,once,CASSTKSTGGYGYTF,TGTGCCAGCAGTACAAAATCCACAGGGGGCTATGGCTACACCTTC
TRBJ1-6,TRBV12-3/TRBV12-4,.,.,CASSFNGDSPLHF,TGTGCCAGCAGTTTTAACGGTGATTCACCCCTCCACTTT
TRBJ2-1,TRBV6-5,TRBD2,.,CASSRTSWPYNEQFF,TGTGCCAGCAGTCGGACTAGCTGGCCATACAATGAGCAGTTCTTC
TRBJ2-1,TRBV6-2/TRBV6-3,.,.,CASSFSGLYNEQFF,TGTGCCAGCAGCTTTAGCGGACTCTACAATGAGCAGTTCTTC
TRBJ1-5,TRBV5-6,.,.,CASSGRGYSNQPQHF,TGTGCCAGCAGCGGGCGGGGCTATAGCAATCAGCCCCAGCATTTT
TRBJ2-3,TRBV18,.,.,CASSPLALADTQYF,TGTGCCAGCTCACCATTAGCCCTAGCGGATACGCAGTATTTT
TRBJ2-2,TRBV6-5,TRBD1,.,CASSLQGAYYPGELFF,TGTGCCAGCAGTTTACAGGGGGCGTATTATCCCGGGGAGCTGTTTTTT
TRBJ2-5,TRBV4-2,.,.,CASSPTLTGGETQYF,TGTGCCAGCAGCCCTACCTTGACAGGCGGGGAGACCCAGTACTTC
TRBJ1-6,TRBV25-1,.,.,CASSELWGNNSPLHF,TGTGCCAGCAGTGAACTCTGGGGGAATAATTCACCCCTCCACTTT
TRBJ2-2,TRBV27,.,.,CASSLSWAGRWELFF,TGTGCCAGCAGTTTATCGTGGGCAGGGCGTTGGGAGCTGTTTTTT
TRBJ1-6,TRBV7-2,.,.,CASSLVGGDNSPLHF,TGTGCCAGCAGCTTAGTCGGGGGCGATAATTCACCCCTCCACTTT
TRBJ1-4,TRBV4-3,.,.,CASSRTDPGNNEKLFF,TGCGCCAGCAGCCGAACCGACCCGGGGAATAATGAAAAACTGTTTTTT
TRBJ1-1,TRBV6-2/TRBV6-3,.,.,CASSYTGFRDTEAFF,TGTGCCAGCAGTTACACAGGGTTCCGGGACACTGAAGCTTTCTTT
TRBJ2-7,TRBV15,.,.,CATSRPSSYEQYF,TGTGCCACCAGCAGACCGAGTTCCTACGAGCAGTACTTC